This TCR beta chain was retrieved from a study of blood T cell repertoires in COVID-19. Germline V gives CDR1 MNHEY, CDR2 SMNVEV (reference sequence). V was trimmed by 5 bases and J by 6 bases, leaving 21 bases between them. The CDR3 consists of 16 residues. Original processing methods: The authors estimated nucleated cell counts from reference gene primer amplification. Clones were sequenced by immunoSEQ multiplex PCR, and TCRdb holds only the in-frame ones, with some missing. D and trimming come from the DNA, and the V and J calls and clone size come from that table. The sample includes about 310,000 clones, roughly 84% seen only once; the top ten take 1%.

The rearrangement links TRBV27 to TRBJ2-3, with D perhaps TRBD2 (6 bases). This receptor was obtained from a man over 45 with active or convalescent COVID-19. Sample: peripheral blood. CDR3 sequence reads: CASSGGVAGRLDTQYF. The DNA for the CDR3 is TGTGCCAGCAGTGGCGGGGTAGCTGGACGACTCGATACGCAGTATTTT.